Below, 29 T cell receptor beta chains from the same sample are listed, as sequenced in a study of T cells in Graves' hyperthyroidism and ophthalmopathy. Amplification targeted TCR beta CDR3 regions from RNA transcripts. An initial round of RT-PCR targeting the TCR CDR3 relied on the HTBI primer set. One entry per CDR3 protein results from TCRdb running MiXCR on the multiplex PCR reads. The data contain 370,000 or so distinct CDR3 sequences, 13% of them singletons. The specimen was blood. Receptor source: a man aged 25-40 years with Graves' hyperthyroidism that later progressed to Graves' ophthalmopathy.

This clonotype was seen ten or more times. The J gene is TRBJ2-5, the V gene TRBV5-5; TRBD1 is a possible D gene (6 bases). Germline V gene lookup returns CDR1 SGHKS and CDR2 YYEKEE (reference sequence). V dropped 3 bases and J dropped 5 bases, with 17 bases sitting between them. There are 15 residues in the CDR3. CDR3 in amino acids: CASSSHPPRGETQYF. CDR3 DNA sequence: TGTGCCAGCAGCTCCCATCCCCCCAGGGGCGAGACCCAGTACTTC. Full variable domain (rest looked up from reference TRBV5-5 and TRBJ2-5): DAGVTQSPTHLIKTRGQQVTLRCSPISGHKSVSWYQQVLGQGPQFIFQYYEKEERGRGNFPDRFSARQFPNYSSELNVNALLLGDSALYLCASSSHPPRGETQYFGPGTRLLVL.

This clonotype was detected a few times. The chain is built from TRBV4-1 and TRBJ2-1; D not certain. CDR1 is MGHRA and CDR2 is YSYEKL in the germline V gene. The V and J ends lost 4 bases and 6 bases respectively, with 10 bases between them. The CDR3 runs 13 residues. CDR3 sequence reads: CASSPGPINEQFF. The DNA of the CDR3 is TGCGCCAGCAGCCCCGGACCGATCAATGAGCAGTTCTTC.

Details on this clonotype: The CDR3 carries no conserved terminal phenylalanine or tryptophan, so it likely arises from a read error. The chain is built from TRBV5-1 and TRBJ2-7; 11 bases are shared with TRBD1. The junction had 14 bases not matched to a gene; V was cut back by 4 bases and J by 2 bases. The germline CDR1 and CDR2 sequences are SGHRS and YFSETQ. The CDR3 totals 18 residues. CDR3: CASSLNHRTGGSTYEQYL. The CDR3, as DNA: TGCGCCAGCAGCCTAAACCACCGGACAGGGGGCTCAACCTACGAGCAGTACCTC.

CDR3 DNA: TGTGCCAGCAGCTTAAACAGGGCTCTTGGGGAGCTGTTTTTT. It yields the protein CASSLNRALGELFF. The chain employs TRBV7-3 and TRBJ2-2; the D gene is possibly TRBD1 (6 bases). Germline-derived CDR1 and CDR2 are SGHTA and FQGTGA. The CDR3 consists of 14 residues. V dropped 1 base and J dropped 8 bases, with 11 bases sitting between them.

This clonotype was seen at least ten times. The CDR3 coding sequence is TGCAGCGTTGAAGCGGGTGTAGGGGGCAATGAGCAGTTCTTC. This sequence encodes CSVEAGVGGNEQFF. The rearrangement links TRBV29-1 to TRBJ2-1, with D perhaps TRBD1 (6 bases). The germline gives CDR1 SQVTM, CDR2 ANQGSEA. V dropped 1 base and J dropped 6 bases, with 13 bases sitting between them. CDR3 size: 14 residues.

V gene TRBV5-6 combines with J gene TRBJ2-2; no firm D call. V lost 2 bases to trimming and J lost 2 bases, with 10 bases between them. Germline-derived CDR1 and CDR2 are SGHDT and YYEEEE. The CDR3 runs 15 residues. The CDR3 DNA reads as TGTGCCAGCAGCTTTGCTAGTTACAACACCGGGGAGCTGTTTTTT. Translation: CASSFASYNTGELFF.

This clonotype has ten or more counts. The CDR3 DNA reads TGTGCCAGCAGCCACCGGGGGGGATTAGGGCAGCCCCAGCATTTT. It is translated as CASSHRGGLGQPQHF. The rearrangement uses TRBV2 and TRBJ1-5, with D maybe TRBD1 (5 bases). In germline, CDR1 is SNHLY, CDR2 FYNNEI. Trimming stripped 6 bases from V and 7 bases from J, with 19 bases between. The CDR3 has 15 residues.

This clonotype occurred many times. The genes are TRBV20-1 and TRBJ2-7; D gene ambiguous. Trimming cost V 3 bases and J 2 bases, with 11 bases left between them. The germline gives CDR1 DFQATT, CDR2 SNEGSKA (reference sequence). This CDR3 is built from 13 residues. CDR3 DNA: TGCAGTGCTAGGGCCGCAGCGACCTACGAGCAGTACTTC. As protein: CSARAAATYEQYF.

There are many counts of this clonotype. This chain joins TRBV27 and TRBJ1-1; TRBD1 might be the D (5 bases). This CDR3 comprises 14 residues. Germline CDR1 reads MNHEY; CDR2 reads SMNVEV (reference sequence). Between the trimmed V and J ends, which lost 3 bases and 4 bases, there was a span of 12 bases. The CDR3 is CASSFGGAGTEAFF. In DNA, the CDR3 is TGTGCCAGCAGTTTCGGAGGGGCCGGCACTGAAGCTTTCTTT.

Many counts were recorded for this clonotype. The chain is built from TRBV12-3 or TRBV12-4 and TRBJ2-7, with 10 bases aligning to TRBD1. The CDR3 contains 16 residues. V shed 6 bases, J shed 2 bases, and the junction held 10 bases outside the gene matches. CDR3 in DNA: TGTGCCAGCAGACCTAGCCGGGACAGGGGAACCTACGAGCAGTACTTC. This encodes CASRPSRDRGTYEQYF.

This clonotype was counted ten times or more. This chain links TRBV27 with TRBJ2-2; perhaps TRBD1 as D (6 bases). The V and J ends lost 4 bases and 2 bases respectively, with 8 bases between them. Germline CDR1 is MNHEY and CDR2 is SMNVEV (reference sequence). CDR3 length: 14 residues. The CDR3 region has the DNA TGTGCCAGCAGTTGGACAGTAAACACCGGGGAGCTGTTTTTT. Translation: CASSWTVNTGELFF.

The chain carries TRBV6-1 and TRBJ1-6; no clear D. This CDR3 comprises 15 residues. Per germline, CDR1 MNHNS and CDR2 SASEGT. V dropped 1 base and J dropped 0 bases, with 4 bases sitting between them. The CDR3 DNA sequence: TGTGCCAGCAGTGAAGAGTGCTCCTATAATTCACCCCTCCACTTT. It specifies CASSEECSYNSPLHF.

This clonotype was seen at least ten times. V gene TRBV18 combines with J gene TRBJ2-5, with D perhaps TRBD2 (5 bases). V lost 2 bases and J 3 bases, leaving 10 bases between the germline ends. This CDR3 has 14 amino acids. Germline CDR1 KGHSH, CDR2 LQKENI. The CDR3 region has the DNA TGTGCCAGCTCACCAACGGGGAGAGAAGAGACCCAGTACTTC. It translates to CASSPTGREETQYF.

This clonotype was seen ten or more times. The CDR3 coding sequence is TGTGCCAGCAGTTACTCAACGGGGGCGAAAGATACGCAGTATTTT. Translation: CASSYSTGAKDTQYF. The V gene is TRBV6-6, the J gene TRBJ2-3; the D gene could be TRBD1 or TRBD2 (6 bases each). Trimming removed 0 bases at V and 5 bases at J, with 12 bases between. The CDR3 loop spans 15 amino acids. CDR1 and CDR2 from the germline V gene are MNHNY and SVGAGI (reference sequence).

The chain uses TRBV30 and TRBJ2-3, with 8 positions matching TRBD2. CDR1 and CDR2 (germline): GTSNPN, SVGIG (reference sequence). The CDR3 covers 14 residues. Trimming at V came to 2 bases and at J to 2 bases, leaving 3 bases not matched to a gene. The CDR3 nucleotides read TGTGCCTGGAGTTTAGCGGGGTACACAGATACGCAGTATTTT. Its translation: CAWSLAGYTDTQYF.

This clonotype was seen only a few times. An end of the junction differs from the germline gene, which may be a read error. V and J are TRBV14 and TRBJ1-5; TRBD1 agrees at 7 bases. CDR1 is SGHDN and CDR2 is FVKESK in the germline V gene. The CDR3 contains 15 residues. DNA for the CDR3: TGTGCCAGCAGCGAAGACAGGGTTTCCAATCAGCCCCAGCATTTT. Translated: CASSEDRVSNQPQHF.

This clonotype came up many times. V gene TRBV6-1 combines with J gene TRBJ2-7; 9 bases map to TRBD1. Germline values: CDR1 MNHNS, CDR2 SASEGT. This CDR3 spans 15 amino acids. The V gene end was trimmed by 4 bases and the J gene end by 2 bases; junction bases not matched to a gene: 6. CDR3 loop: CASSAHGQGTYEQYF. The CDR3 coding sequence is TGTGCCAGCAGTGCACACGGACAGGGGACCTACGAGCAGTACTTC.

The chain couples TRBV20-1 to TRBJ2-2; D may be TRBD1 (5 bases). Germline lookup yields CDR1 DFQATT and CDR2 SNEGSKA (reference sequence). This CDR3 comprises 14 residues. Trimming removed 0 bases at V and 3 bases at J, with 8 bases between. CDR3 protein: CSAREDSYTGELFF. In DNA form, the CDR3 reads TGCAGTGCTAGAGAAGACAGCTACACCGGGGAGCTGTTTTTT.

The CDR3 region is CASSQSTSGSYNEQFF. The CDR3 DNA reads TGCGCCAGCAGCCAATCGACTAGCGGGTCCTACAATGAGCAGTTCTTC. The rearrangement links TRBV10-2 to TRBJ2-1; 10 nucleotides line up with TRBD2. V shed 6 bases, J shed 1 base, and the junction held 6 bases outside the gene matches. The germline gives CDR1 WSHSY, CDR2 SAAADI. CDR3 size: 16 residues.

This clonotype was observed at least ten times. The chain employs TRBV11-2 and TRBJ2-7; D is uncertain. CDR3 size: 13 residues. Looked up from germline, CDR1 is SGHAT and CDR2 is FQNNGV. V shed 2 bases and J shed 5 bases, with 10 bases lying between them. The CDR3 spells CASSLPGLDEQYF. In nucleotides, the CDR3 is TGTGCCAGCAGCTTACCTGGCTTGGACGAGCAGTACTTC.

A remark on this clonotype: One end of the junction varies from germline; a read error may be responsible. This chain's CDR3 is CTSSPGLAGLSYNEQFF. In DNA form, the CDR3 reads TGTACCAGCAGCCCGGGACTAGCGGGACTCTCCTACAATGAGCAGTTCTTC. This chain uses TRBV28 with TRBJ2-1; 13 bases are a match to TRBD2. The CDR3 consists of 17 residues. Germline CDR1 reads MDHEN; CDR2 reads SYDVKM.

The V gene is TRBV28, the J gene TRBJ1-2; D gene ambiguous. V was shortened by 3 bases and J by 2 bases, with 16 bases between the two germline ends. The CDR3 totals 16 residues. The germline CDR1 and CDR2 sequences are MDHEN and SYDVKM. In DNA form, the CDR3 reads TGTGCCAGCAGTTTTATGAGGCCAGTTAGCAACTATGGCTACACCTTC. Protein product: CASSFMRPVSNYGYTF.

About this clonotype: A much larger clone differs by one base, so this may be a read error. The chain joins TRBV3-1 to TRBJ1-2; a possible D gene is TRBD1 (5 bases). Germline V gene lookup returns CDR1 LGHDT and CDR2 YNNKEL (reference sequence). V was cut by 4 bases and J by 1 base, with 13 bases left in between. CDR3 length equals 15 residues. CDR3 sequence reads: CASSRVTEFNYGYTF. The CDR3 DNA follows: TGTGCCAGCAGCCGCGTGACAGAGTTTAACTATGGCTACACCTTC.

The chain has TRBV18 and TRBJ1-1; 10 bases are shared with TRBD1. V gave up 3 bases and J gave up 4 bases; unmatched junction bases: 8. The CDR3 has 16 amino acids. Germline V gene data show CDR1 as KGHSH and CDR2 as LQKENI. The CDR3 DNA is TGTGCCAGCTCACCGGGACAGGGGCAAGTGGGCACTGAAGCTTTCTTT. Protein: CASSPGQGQVGTEAFF.

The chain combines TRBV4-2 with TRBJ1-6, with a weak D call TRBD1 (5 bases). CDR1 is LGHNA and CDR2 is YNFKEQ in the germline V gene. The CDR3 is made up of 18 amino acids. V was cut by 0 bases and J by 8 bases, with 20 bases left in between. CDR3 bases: TGTGCCAGCAGCCAAGACACCTCCCGAGGGACGGTGCATTCACCCCTCCACTTT. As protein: CASSQDTSRGTVHSPLHF.

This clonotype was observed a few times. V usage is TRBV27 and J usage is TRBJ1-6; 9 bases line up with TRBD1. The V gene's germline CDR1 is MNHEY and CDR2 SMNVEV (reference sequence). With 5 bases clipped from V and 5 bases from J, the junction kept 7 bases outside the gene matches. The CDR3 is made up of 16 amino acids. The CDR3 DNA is TGTGCCAGCAGTCCGCACCGGGACAGGGATAATTCACCCCTCCACTTT. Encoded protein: CASSPHRDRDNSPLHF.

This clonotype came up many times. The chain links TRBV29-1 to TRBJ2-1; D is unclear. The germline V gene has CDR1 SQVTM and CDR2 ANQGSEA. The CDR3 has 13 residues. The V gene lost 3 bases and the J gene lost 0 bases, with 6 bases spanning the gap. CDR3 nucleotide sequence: TGCAGCGTTGAGGGATTCTCCTACAATGAGCAGTTCTTC. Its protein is CSVEGFSYNEQFF.

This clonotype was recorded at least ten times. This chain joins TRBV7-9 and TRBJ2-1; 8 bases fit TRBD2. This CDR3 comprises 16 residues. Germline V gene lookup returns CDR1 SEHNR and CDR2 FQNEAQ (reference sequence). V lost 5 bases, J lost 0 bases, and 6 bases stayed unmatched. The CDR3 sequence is CASSDIRGGSYNEQFF. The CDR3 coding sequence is TGTGCCAGCAGCGACATCCGGGGGGGCTCCTACAATGAGCAGTTCTTC. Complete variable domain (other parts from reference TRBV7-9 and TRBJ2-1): DTGVSQNPRHKITKRGQNVTFRCDPISEHNRLYWYRQTLGQGPEFLTYFQNEAQLEKSRLLSDRFSAERPKGSFSTLEIQRTEQGDSAMYLCASSDIRGGSYNEQFFGPGTRLTVL.

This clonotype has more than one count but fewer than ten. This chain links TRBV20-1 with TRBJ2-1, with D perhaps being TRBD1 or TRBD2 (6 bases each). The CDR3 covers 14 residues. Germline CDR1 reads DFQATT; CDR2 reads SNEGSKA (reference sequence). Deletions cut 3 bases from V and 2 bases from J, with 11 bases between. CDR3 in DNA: TGCAGTGCTAGTACGGGGGCCCCCTACAATGAGCAGTTCTTC. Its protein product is CSASTGAPYNEQFF.